Reported below is one TCR beta chain. TCRdb's copy holds only in-frame clones and misses some; the assay was immunoSEQ multiplex PCR. The table lists about half a million clones, 80% to 90% of them singletons. The data were obtained in a study of blood T cell repertoires in COVID-19. Study as a whole: The United States, Italy and Spain supplied acute and convalescent COVID-19 samples. Nucleic acid was either cDNA or gDNA, and it came from T cells, B-cell-depleted T cells, or PBMCs.

The CDR3 length is 15 residues. Germline CDR1 MNHEY, CDR2 SMNVEV (reference sequence). V dropped 5 bases and J dropped 4 bases, with 14 bases sitting between them. This sequence was found in a human donor in a cohort sampled during active COVID-19. The rearrangement joins TRBV27 to TRBJ2-2; TRBD1 is a possible D gene (6 bases). The sequencing input was peripheral blood. The DNA for the CDR3 is TGTGCCAGCAGTCTCAGGGGTTCGAGCACCGGGGAGCTGTTTTTT. Residues: CASSLRGSSTGELFF.